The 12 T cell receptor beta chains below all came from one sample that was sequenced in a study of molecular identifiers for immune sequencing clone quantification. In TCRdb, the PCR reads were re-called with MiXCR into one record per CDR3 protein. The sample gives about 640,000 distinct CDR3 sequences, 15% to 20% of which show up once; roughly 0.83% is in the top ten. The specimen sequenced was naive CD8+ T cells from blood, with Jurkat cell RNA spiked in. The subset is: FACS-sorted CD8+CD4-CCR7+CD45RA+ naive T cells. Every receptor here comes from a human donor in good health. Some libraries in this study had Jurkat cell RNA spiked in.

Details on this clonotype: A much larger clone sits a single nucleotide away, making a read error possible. CDR3 amino acids: CASGLKSGGLTDTQYF. For the CDR3, the DNA is TGTGCCAGCGGCTTGAAATCGGGAGGACTCACAGATACGCAGTATTTT. The rearrangement joins TRBV14 to TRBJ2-3, with 7 nucleotides matching TRBD2. CDR3 length: 16 amino acids. The V and J ends lost 8 bases and 2 bases, in that order; junction bases with no gene match: 13. Per the germline V gene, CDR1 is SGHDN and CDR2 is FVKESK.

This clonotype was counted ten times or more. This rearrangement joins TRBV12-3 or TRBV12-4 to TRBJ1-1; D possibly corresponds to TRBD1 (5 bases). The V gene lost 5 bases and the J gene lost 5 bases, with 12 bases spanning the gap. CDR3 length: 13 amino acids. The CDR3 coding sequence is TGTGCCAGCAGTCTAAGAAAGGGGACTGAAGCTTTCTTT. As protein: CASSLRKGTEAFF.

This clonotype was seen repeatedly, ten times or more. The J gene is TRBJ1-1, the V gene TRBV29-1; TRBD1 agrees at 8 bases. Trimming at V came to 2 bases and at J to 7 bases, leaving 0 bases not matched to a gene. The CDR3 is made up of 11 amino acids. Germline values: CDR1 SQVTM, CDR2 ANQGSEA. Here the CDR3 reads CSVETGGEAFF. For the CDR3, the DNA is TGCAGCGTTGAAACAGGGGGTGAAGCTTTCTTT.

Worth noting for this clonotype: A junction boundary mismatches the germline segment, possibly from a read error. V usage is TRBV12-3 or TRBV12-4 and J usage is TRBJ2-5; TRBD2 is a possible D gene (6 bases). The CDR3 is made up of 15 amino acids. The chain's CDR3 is CASSLDGGLEETQSF. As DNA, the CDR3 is TGTGCCAGCAGTCTGGACGGGGGTCTTGAAGAGACCCAGTCCTTC.

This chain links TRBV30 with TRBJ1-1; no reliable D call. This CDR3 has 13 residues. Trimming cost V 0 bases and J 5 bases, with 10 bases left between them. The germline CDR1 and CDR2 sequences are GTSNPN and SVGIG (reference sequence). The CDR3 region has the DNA TGTGCCTGGAGTGTGACCCTGAGGACTGAAGCTTTCTTT. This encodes CAWSVTLRTEAFF. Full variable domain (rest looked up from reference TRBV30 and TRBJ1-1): SQTIHQWPATLVQPVGSPLSLECTVEGTSNPNLYWYRQAAGRGLQLLFYSVGIGQISSEVPQNLSASRPQDRQFILSSKKLLLSDSGFYLCAWSVTLRTEAFFGQGTRLTVV.

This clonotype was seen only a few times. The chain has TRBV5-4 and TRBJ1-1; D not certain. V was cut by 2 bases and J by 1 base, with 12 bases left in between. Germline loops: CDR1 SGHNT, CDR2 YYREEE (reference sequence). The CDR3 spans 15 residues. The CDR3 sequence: CASSFGVYKNTEAFF. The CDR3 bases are TGTGCCAGCAGCTTTGGGGTCTATAAGAACACTGAAGCTTTCTTT.

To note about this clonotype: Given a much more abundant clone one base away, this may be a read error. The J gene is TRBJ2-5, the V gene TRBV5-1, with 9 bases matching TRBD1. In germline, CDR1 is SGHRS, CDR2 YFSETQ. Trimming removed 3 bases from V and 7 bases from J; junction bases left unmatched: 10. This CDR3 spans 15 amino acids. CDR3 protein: CASSWLTGGGGTQYF. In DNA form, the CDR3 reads TGCGCCAGCAGCTGGTTGACAGGGGGAGGGGGGACCCAGTACTTC.

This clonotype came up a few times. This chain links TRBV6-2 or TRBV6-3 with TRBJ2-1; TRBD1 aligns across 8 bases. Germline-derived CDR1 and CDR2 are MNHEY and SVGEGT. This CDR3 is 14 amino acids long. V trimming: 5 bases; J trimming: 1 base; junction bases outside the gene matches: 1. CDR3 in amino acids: CASSGDRSYNEQFF. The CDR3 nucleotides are TGTGCCAGCAGTGGGGACAGGTCCTACAATGAGCAGTTCTTC.

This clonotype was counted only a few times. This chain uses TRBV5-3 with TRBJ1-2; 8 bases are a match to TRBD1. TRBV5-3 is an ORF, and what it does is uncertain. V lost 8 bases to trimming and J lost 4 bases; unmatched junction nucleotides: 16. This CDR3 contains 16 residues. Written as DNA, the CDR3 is TGTGCCAGCAGTTTCCCGGGACAGGCGATACTCTATGGCTACACCTTC. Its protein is CASSFPGQAILYGYTF.

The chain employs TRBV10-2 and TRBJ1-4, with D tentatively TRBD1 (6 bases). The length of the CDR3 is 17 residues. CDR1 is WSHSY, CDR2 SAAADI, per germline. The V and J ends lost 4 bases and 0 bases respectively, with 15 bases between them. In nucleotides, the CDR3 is TGCGCCAGCAGTGGTACAGGGTTCTGGGCAACTAATGAAAAACTGTTTTTT. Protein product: CASSGTGFWATNEKLFF.

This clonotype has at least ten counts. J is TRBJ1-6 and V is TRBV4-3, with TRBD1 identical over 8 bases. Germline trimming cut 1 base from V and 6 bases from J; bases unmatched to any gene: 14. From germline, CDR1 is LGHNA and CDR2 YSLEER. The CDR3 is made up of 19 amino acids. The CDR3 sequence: CASSQGLISGGRGNSPLHF. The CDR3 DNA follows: TGCGCCAGCAGCCAAGGGCTGATTTCAGGGGGCAGAGGTAATTCACCCCTCCACTTT.

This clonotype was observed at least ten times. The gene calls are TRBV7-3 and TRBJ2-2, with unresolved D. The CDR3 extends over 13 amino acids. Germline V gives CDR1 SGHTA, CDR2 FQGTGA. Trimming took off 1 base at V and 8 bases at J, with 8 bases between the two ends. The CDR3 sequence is CASSLISAGELFF. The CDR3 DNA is TGTGCCAGCAGCTTAATAAGTGCTGGGGAGCTGTTTTTT. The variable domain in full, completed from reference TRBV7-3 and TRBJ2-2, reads GAGVSQTPSNKVTEKGKYVELRCDPISGHTALYWYRQSLGQGPEFLIYFQGTGAADDSGLPNDRFFAVRPEGSVSTLKIQRTERGDSAVYLCASSLISAGELFFGEGSRLTVL.